The 22 T cell receptor beta chains below come from one sample, sequenced in a study of T cells after yellow fever vaccination. MiXCR, run by TCRdb on the 5' RACE reads, gives a single entry per CDR3 protein. The data hold under 300,000 distinct CDR3 sequences, with roughly 6.2% observed a single time. The material was CD4+ T cells sorted from PBMCs, obtained on the day of the yellow fever booster vaccination. The receptors shown here come from a man younger than 40 who received the YFV17D yellow fever vaccine.

This clonotype was counted many times. The chain recombines TRBV20-1 with TRBJ2-3, with D perhaps matching TRBD2 (6 bases). From germline, CDR1 is DFQATT and CDR2 SNEGSKA (reference sequence). This CDR3 is 13 amino acids long. Trimming removed 7 bases at V and 6 bases at J, with 17 bases between. The CDR3 spells CSVIWEAGDTQYF. DNA for the CDR3: TGCAGTGTCATTTGGGAGGCGGGGGATACGCAGTATTTT.

This clonotype was counted a few times. Relative to the germline gene, one junction end is altered; a read error may explain this. V usage is TRBV7-2 and J usage is TRBJ2-1, with TRBD1 identical over 7 bases. The CDR3 has 15 amino acids. Germline-derived CDR1 and CDR2 are SGHTA and FQGNSA. CDR3 coding DNA: TGTGCCAGCAGCTTAGACGACCTCGACAGGGTCGATTGTGTCTTC. As protein: CASSLDDLDRVDCVF.

This clonotype was observed a few times. The chain joins TRBV14 to TRBJ1-5, with D possibly matching TRBD1 (5 bases). V lost 1 base and J 3 bases, leaving 7 bases between the germline ends. Germline V gene lookup returns CDR1 SGHDN and CDR2 FVKESK. The CDR3 totals 14 residues. The CDR3 DNA reads TGTGCCAGCAGCCAAGGGACAATCAATCAGCCCCAGCATTTT. The encoded protein is CASSQGTINQPQHF.

V usage is TRBV20-1 and J usage is TRBJ2-2; D is possibly TRBD2 (6 bases). Germline lookup yields CDR1 DFQATT and CDR2 SNEGSKA (reference sequence). The CDR3 runs to 16 residues. The ends were cut back, 5 bases at V and 5 bases at J, with 21 bases in the middle. CDR3: CSAGPQPKAGTGELFF. Here the CDR3 DNA reads TGCAGTGCTGGACCCCAACCTAAGGCGGGGACCGGGGAGCTGTTTTTT.

The chain employs TRBV7-2 and TRBJ2-2; D is perhaps TRBD1 (6 bases). Per the germline V gene, CDR1 is SGHTA and CDR2 is FQGNSA. This CDR3 is 12 amino acids long. Trimming cost V 1 base and J 13 bases, with 10 bases left between them. DNA of the CDR3: TGTGCCAGCAGCTTAGAAACAGGGAGGCTGTTTTTT. Translation gives CASSLETGRLFF.

The rearrangement joins TRBV28 to TRBJ2-6, with a weak D call TRBD1 (5 bases). This CDR3 comprises 14 residues. V was pared by 5 bases and J by 4 bases, with 9 bases between. Germline CDR1 is MDHEN and CDR2 is SYDVKM. The CDR3 region is CASSRQPGANVLTF. DNA of the CDR3: TGTGCCAGCAGTCGACAGCCCGGGGCCAACGTCCTGACTTTC.

The chain employs TRBV30 and TRBJ1-5, with D unclear. CDR3 size: 13 residues. The V gene's germline CDR1 is GTSNPN and CDR2 SVGIG (reference sequence). The ends were cut back, 3 bases at V and 7 bases at J, with 13 bases in the middle. In nucleotides, the CDR3 is TGTGCCTGGAGCAAAAACACGTACCAGCCCCAGCATTTT. It specifies CAWSKNTYQPQHF.

The chain couples TRBV20-1 to TRBJ1-2; 7 positions match TRBD1. J was trimmed by 4 bases and V by 0 bases; bases with no gene match: 17. This CDR3 region has 18 residues. Looked up from germline, CDR1 is DFQATT and CDR2 is SNEGSKA (reference sequence). The CDR3 coding sequence is TGCAGTGCTAGAGAGAATCCAGACAGGGAGCGTTTAGGCTATGGCTACACCTTC. Its translation: CSARENPDRERLGYGYTF.

The V and J genes are TRBV20-1 and TRBJ2-7, with no clear D. Germline V gene data show CDR1 as DFQATT and CDR2 as SNEGSKA (reference sequence). The CDR3 spans 12 residues. Trimming cost V 5 bases and J 4 bases, with 12 bases left between them. The CDR3 loop is CSAARSGYEQYF. The CDR3 DNA follows: TGCAGTGCTGCCCGGTCCGGATACGAGCAGTACTTC.

This clonotype was counted between two and nine times. V and J are TRBV20-1 and TRBJ1-2; no clear D. CDR3 length: 12 amino acids. Germline V gene lookup returns CDR1 DFQATT and CDR2 SNEGSKA (reference sequence). V dropped 3 bases and J dropped 2 bases, with 7 bases sitting between them. The CDR3, as DNA: TGCAGTGCTAGGTTCAGAAACTATGGCTACACCTTC. This gives the protein CSARFRNYGYTF.

This clonotype was observed many times. V gene TRBV7-2 combines with J gene TRBJ2-1; 7 bases fit TRBD2. The CDR3 has 19 amino acids. The V and J ends lost 8 bases and 2 bases, in that order; junction bases with no gene match: 21. The germline CDR1 and CDR2 sequences are SGHTA and FQGNSA. For the CDR3, the DNA is TGTGCCAGCGGGAGGGCGGGCCGGTCTGCCACTAGCACCTACAATGAGCAGTTCTTC. This encodes CASGRAGRSATSTYNEQFF.

This clonotype was seen many times. This chain connects TRBV3-1 to TRBJ1-1; 7 nucleotides agree with TRBD1. The CDR3 sequence is 13 residues long. CDR1 and CDR2 (germline): LGHDT, YNNKEL (reference sequence). Losses at the gene ends were 0 bases for V and 11 bases for J; bases not matched to a gene: 6. The CDR3 loop is CASSQDPGTAAFF. CDR3 coding DNA: TGTGCCAGCAGCCAAGACCCCGGGACAGCGGCTTTCTTT.

The chain uses TRBV7-2 and TRBJ2-3, with 7 bases fitting TRBD1. Germline V gene sequence: CDR1 SGHTA, CDR2 FQGNSA. Trimming removed 7 bases from V and 1 base from J; junction bases left unmatched: 2. This CDR3 region has 13 residues. The DNA of the CDR3 is TGTGCCAGCACCACAGGGGGCACAGATACGCAGTATTTT. Translation: CASTTGGTDTQYF.

This chain links TRBV29-1 with TRBJ2-2; TRBD2 is a possible D gene (6 bases). V was trimmed by 5 bases and J by 5 bases, leaving 18 bases between them. The CDR3 contains 15 residues. Germline-derived CDR1 and CDR2 are SQVTM and ANQGSEA. The CDR3 is CSVREFGGTTGELFF. The DNA for the CDR3 is TGCAGCGTTAGGGAATTTGGCGGGACGACCGGGGAGCTGTTTTTT.

This clonotype has more than one count but fewer than ten. The V call is TRBV7-3, the J call TRBJ2-1; TRBD2 agrees at 13 bases. Germline CDR1 reads SGHTA; CDR2 reads FQGTGA. CDR3 length equals 19 residues. The V gene end was trimmed by 5 bases and the J gene end by 7 bases; junction bases not matched to a gene: 17. The CDR3 bases are TGTGCCAGCAGCAAGTCCGGAGGGGCGGGACTAGCGGGAAATAATGAGCAGTTCTTC. Protein sequence: CASSKSGGAGLAGNNEQFF.

The genes are TRBV7-2 and TRBJ2-5; maybe TRBD2 (6 bases). Looked up from germline, CDR1 is SGHTA and CDR2 is FQGNSA. Trimming removed 3 bases at V and 5 bases at J, with 13 bases between. The CDR3 extends over 14 amino acids. CDR3 loop: CASSFGGIGETQYF. The CDR3 DNA follows: TGTGCCAGCAGCTTCGGCGGGATTGGGGAGACCCAGTACTTC.

The gene calls are TRBV19 and TRBJ2-1; the match to TRBD2 covers 13 bases. Germline V gene lookup returns CDR1 LNHDA and CDR2 SQIVND (reference sequence). The CDR3 runs 14 residues. The V and J ends lost 4 bases and 16 bases, in that order; junction bases with no gene match: 10. CDR3 sequence (DNA): TGTGCCAGTAGTAATCCGGGACTAGCGGGAAAGGGCTTCTTC. Protein: CASSNPGLAGKGFF.

As regards this clonotype: Its ends do not fully match the called genes, so a read error is possible. The CDR3 DNA follows: TGCAGTGCTAGAAGAAGAGCCAAAAATATTCAGTACTTC. Translation gives CSARRRAKNIQYF. This rearrangement joins TRBV20-1 to TRBJ2-4; D remains unclear. Germline CDR1 is DFQATT and CDR2 is SNEGSKA (reference sequence). This CDR3 is 13 amino acids long.

A few counts support this clonotype. The V gene is TRBV12-3 or TRBV12-4, the J gene TRBJ2-7, with 11 bases aligning to TRBD2. V gave up 0 bases and J gave up 4 bases; unmatched junction bases: 5. The CDR3 is 16 residues long. This chain's CDR3 is CASSLAFGTSGYEQYF. In nucleotides, the CDR3 is TGTGCCAGCAGTTTAGCATTCGGGACTAGCGGTTACGAGCAGTACTTC.

The rearrangement joins TRBV27 to TRBJ2-7; D is perhaps TRBD1 (6 bases). The CDR3 length is 17 residues. Trimming cost V 0 bases and J 0 bases, with 15 bases left between them. Germline V gives CDR1 MNHEY, CDR2 SMNVEV (reference sequence). The CDR3 nucleotides are TGTGCCAGCAGTTTATCGGGCTTGGGGGCGTTCTCCTACGAGCAGTACTTC. Its translation: CASSLSGLGAFSYEQYF.

The chain couples TRBV4-3 to TRBJ1-5, with D maybe TRBD1 (6 bases). The V end was cut by 3 bases, the J end by 0 bases, with 12 bases between. Germline V gene sequence: CDR1 LGHNA, CDR2 YSLEER. The CDR3 runs to 16 residues. The CDR3 sequence is CASSQTHRVSNQPQHF. CDR3 bases: TGCGCCAGCAGCCAGACCCACAGGGTTAGCAATCAGCCCCAGCATTTT.

The rearrangement uses TRBV12-3 or TRBV12-4 and TRBJ1-5; no clear D. V was clipped by 3 bases and J by 5 bases, with 26 bases between them. CDR3 length equals 19 residues. CDR3 residues: CASSFSPLALAHGHQPQHF. The CDR3 region has the DNA TGTGCCAGCAGTTTTTCCCCCCTGGCCCTCGCGCACGGGCATCAGCCCCAGCATTTT.